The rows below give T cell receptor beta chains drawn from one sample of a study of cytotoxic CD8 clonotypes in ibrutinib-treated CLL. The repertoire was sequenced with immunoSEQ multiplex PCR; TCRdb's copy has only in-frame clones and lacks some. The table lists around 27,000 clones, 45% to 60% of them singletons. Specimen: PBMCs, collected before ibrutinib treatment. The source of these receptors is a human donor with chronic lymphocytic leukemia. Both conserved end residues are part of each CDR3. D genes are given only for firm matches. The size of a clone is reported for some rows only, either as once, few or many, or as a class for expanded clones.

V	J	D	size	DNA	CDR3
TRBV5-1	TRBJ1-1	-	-	TGCGCCAGCAGCTTTTCGACGGTGAACACTGAAGCTTTCTTT	CASSFSTVNTEAFF
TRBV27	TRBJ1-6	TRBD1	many	TGTGCCAGCAGCAAAGACAGGGGGACTAATTCACCCCTCCACTTT	CASSKDRGTNSPLHF
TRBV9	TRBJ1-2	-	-	TGTGCCAGTCAGGGGATACCCTATGGCTACACCTTC	CASQGIPYGYTF
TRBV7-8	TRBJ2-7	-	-	TGTGCCAGCAGCTTAGCGCTCAACTACGAGCAGTACTTC	CASSLALNYEQYF
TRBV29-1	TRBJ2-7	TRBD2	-	TGCAGCGTTGAAGGGGCTAGCGGGAGTTTCTACGAGCAGTACTTC	CSVEGASGSFYEQYF
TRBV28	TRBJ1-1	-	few	TGTGCCAGCAGGGAAACGACAGGGAACACTGAAGCTTTCTTT	CASRETTGNTEAFF
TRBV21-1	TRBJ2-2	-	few	TGTGCCAGCAGCATAATTCACCCCCTCCCGACAGGCCAGAACTGGAGTCCCGGGGAGCTGTTTTTT	CASSIIHPLPTGQNWSPGELFF
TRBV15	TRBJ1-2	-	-	TGTGCCACCAGCAGCGGTCCGGCCAGCTACACCTTC	CATSSGPASYTF
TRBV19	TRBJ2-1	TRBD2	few	TGTGCCAGTAAGCCCCTAGGGAGCGGGAGGAGATACAATGAGCAGTTCTTC	CASKPLGSGRRYNEQFF
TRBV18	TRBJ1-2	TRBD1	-	TGTGCCAGCTCACACTCGACAGGGCCGGATGGCTACACCTTC	CASSHSTGPDGYTF
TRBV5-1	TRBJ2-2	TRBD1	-	TGCGCCAGCAGCTGGGGTCCCAGGGGGCCCGGGGAGCTGTTTTTT	CASSWGPRGPGELFF
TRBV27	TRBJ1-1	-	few	TGTGCCAGCAGTTCGGACCTATGGGGGAGCACTGAAGCTTTCTTT	CASSSDLWGSTEAFF
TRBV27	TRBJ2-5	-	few	TGTGCCAGCAGTTCAAGACAGCTAGAAGAGACCCAGTACTTC	CASSSRQLEETQYF
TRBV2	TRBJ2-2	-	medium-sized	TGTGCCAGCAGTGAATCTGGCTCGGATTGGCTGTACACCGGGGAGCTGTTTTTT	CASSESGSDWLYTGELFF
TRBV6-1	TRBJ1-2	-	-	TGTGCCAGCAGGACCGACAGGAACTATGGCTACACCTTC	CASRTDRNYGYTF
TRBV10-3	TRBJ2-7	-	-	TGTGCCATCAGTGAATGGGGATACGAGCAGTACTTC	CAISEWGYEQYF
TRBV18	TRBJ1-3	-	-	TGTGCCAGCTCACCAGGACTCTTGCGCTCTGGAAACACCATATATTTT	CASSPGLLRSGNTIYF
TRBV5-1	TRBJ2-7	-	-	TGCGCCAGCACCGACACCCCAGGTACATGGTCCTACGAGCAGTACTTC	CASTDTPGTWSYEQYF
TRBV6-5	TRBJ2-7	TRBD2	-	TGTGCCAGCAGTTACGGCGATGGGCGGGAGGCGCAAGAGCAGTACTTC	CASSYGDGREAQEQYF
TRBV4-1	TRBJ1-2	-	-	TGCGCCAGCAGCCAACGCGCGACAGGCATACTCCCATACTATGGCTACACCTTC	CASSQRATGILPYYGYTF
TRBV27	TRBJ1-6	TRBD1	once	TGTGCCAGCAGTTTAGGGGACAGGGGGTACCCTCTTAATTCACCCCTCCACTTT	CASSLGDRGYPLNSPLHF
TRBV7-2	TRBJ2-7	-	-	TGTGCCAGCAGCCGTGAGGGGGTCTCCTACGAGCAGTACTTC	CASSREGVSYEQYF
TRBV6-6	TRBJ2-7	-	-	TGTGCCAGCAGTTACCAGGGAGTCTCCTACGAGCAGTACTTC	CASSYQGVSYEQYF
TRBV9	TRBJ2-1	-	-	TGTGCCAGCAGCGGCGGGCACAATGAGCAGTTCTTC	CASSGGHNEQFF
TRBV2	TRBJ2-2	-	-	TGTGCCGCTAGTGCAGGGTACACCGGGGAGCTGTTTTTT	CAASAGYTGELFF
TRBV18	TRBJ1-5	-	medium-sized	TGTGCCAGCTCAACCCGACAGAATCAGCCCCAGCATTTT	CASSTRQNQPQHF
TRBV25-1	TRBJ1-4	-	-	TGTGCCAGCAGAGGGACGGCGAGAAATGAAAAACTGTTTTTT	CASRGTARNEKLFF
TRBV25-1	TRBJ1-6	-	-	TGTGCCAGCAGTGATCGTTACGACCATTCACCCCTCCACTTT	CASSDRYDHSPLHF
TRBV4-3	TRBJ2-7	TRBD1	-	TGCGCCAGCAGCCAAGAGTGGACAGGAGACTACGAGCAGTACTTC	CASSQEWTGDYEQYF
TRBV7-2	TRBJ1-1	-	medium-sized	TGTGCCAGCAGTAGTGGGGGGTTAGGGGGACCTCTGATGAACACTGAAGCTTTCTTT	CASSSGGLGGPLMNTEAFF
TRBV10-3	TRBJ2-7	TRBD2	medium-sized	TGTGCCACTGACGCGGGAGGCGAGAGCTACGAGCAGTACTTC	CATDAGGESYEQYF
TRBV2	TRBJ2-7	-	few	TGTGCCAGCAGTGAAGGGCCTGGGGACGAGCAGTACTTC	CASSEGPGDEQYF
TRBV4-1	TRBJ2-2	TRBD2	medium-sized	TGCGCCAGCAGCCAAAGACTAGCGGGGAACACCGGGGAGCTGTTTTTT	CASSQRLAGNTGELFF
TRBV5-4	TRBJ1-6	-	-	TGTGCCAGCAGCGGTCCAACAGGTTTCGATAATTCACCCCTCCACTTT	CASSGPTGFDNSPLHF
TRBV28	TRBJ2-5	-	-	TGTGCCAGCAGTTTAGGGGGCAGCGAGACCCAGTACTTC	CASSLGGSETQYF
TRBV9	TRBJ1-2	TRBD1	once	TGTGCCAGCAGCGACCGGGACAGAACAATATATGGCTACACCTTC	CASSDRDRTIYGYTF
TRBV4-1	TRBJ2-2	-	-	TGCGCCAGCAGCCAAGATAAGCGCGTGAAGAACACCGGGGAGCTGTTTTTT	CASSQDKRVKNTGELFF
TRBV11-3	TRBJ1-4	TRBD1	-	TGTGCCAGCAGCCCCCGGACAGGCACTAATGAAAAACTGTTTTTT	CASSPRTGTNEKLFF
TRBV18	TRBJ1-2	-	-	TGTGCCAGCTCACTTCTTCTGGACAGCCAGTCCCCTGACTATGGCTACACCTTC	CASSLLLDSQSPDYGYTF
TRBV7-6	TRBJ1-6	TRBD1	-	TGTGCCAGCAGCCCTACACAAAGGGACAGGAATTCACCCCTCCACTTT	CASSPTQRDRNSPLHF
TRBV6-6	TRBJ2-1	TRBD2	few	TGTGCCAGCAGTTACCGCGGGGGGACCTACAATGAGCAGTTCTTC	CASSYRGGTYNEQFF
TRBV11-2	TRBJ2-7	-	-	TGTGCCAGCAGCTTAGTGATAGGGATGGCCTACGAGCAGTACTTC	CASSLVIGMAYEQYF
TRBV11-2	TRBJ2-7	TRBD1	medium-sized	TGTGCCAGCAGCTTGATCGGGACAGGGTATTCAAAGCAGTACTTC	CASSLIGTGYSKQYF
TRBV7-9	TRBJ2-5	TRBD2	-	TGTGCCAGCAGCCCTCTGGCTAGCGGGATATTTGGGCAAGAGACCCAGTACTTC	CASSPLASGIFGQETQYF
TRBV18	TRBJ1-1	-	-	TGTGCCAGCTCACCAAAGGGGGGGATGAACACTGAAGCTTTCTTT	CASSPKGGMNTEAFF
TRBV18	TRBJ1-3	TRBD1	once	TGTGCCAGCTCACCACTTTCGGGACAGGCAAGCTCTGGAAACACCATATATTTT	CASSPLSGQASSGNTIYF
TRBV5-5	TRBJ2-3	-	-	TGTGCCAGCAGCCCCTTGGGAGGCGTCACAGATACGCAGTATTTT	CASSPLGGVTDTQYF